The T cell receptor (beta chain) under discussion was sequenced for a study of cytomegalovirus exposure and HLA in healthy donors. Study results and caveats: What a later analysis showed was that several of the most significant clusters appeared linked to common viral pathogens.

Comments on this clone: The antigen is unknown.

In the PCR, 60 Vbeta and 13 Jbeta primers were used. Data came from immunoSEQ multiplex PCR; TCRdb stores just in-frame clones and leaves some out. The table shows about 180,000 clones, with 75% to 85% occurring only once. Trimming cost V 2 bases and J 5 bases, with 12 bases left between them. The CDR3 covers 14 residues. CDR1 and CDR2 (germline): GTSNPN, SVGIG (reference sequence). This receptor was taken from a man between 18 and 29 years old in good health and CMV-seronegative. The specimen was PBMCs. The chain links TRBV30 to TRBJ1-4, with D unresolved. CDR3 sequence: CAWSSGTGNEKLFF. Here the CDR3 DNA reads TGTGCCTGGAGTTCGGGAACGGGCAATGAAAAACTGTTTTTT. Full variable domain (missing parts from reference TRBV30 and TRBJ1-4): SQTIHQWPATLVQPVGSPLSLECTVEGTSNPNLYWYRQAAGRGLQLLFYSVGIGQISSEVPQNLSASRPQDRQFILSSKKLLLSDSGFYLCAWSSGTGNEKLFFGSGTQLSVL.